In this sample, the clone carrying this TCR beta chain turned up many times. This specimen belongs to a study of T cells after yellow fever vaccination. CDR3 length: 17 residues. Germline-derived CDR1 and CDR2 are LGHNA and YSLEER. The ends lost 0 bases at V and 7 bases at J; junction bases unmatched: 8. TCRdb recomputed calls from the 5' RACE reads with MiXCR, one row per CDR3 protein. Seen here are about 340,000 distinct CDR3 sequences, 4% observed once, and the top ten hold roughly a quarter. This chain joins TRBV4-3 and TRBJ2-1, with TRBD1 matching over 11 bases. This receptor was taken from a man younger than 30 who received the YFV17D yellow fever vaccine. The source was PBMCs, collected 5 days after the yellow fever booster vaccination. CDR3 sequence (DNA): TGCGCCAGCAGCCAAGATCTAGGACAGGGGGCATCAAATGAGCAGTTCTTC. It yields the protein CASSQDLGQGASNEQFF.